The next 27 T cell receptor beta chains were all read from a single sample in a study of blood T cell repertoires in COVID-19. TCRdb's table, derived via immunoSEQ multiplex PCR, lists solely in-frame clones and lacks some. Among 200,000 to 250,000 clones listed, 84% were seen once. Sequenced: peripheral blood. The source of these receptors is a man aged 45-65 years with active or convalescent COVID-19.

The V gene is TRBV6-5, the J gene TRBJ1-6; TRBD1 agrees at 8 bases. CDR1 is MNHEY, CDR2 SVGAGI, per germline. The CDR3 is 14 residues long. Trimming cost V 6 bases and J 5 bases; bases outside gene matches: 3. The CDR3 DNA sequence: TGTGCCAGCAGGGACAGGGCGAATAATTCACCCCTCCACTTT. As protein: CASRDRANNSPLHF.

The chain combines TRBV14 with TRBJ2-4; D gene unclear. Trimming left V 0 bases short and J 3 bases short, with 6 bases between. The V gene's germline CDR1 is SGHDN and CDR2 FVKESK. There are 14 residues in the CDR3. The CDR3 DNA sequence: TGTGCCAGCAGCCAAGACGTGAGCAAAAACATTCAGTACTTC. Translating gives CASSQDVSKNIQYF.

The rearrangement uses TRBV14 and TRBJ2-1; 7 bases align to TRBD2. The CDR3 is made up of 14 amino acids. Germline assignment: CDR1 SGHDN and CDR2 FVKESK. V lost 3 bases, J lost 9 bases, and 8 bases stayed unmatched. CDR3 protein: CASSQGLLPTEQFF. CDR3 DNA: TGTGCCAGCAGCCAGGGACTACTCCCGACTGAGCAGTTCTTC. The full variable domain, in which reference TRBV14 and TRBJ2-1 provide the parts outside the CDR3, is EAGVTQFPSHSVIEKGQTVTLRCDPISGHDNLYWYRRVMGKEIKFLLHFVKESKQDESGMPNNRFLAERTGGTYSTLKVQPAELEDSGVYFCASSQGLLPTEQFFGPGTRLTVL.

The chain combines TRBV11-2 with TRBJ2-3; 7 nucleotides agree with TRBD1. V was clipped by 5 bases and J by 2 bases; unmatched bases: 7. Germline V lookup: CDR1 SGHAT, CDR2 FQNNGV. CDR3 size: 15 residues. The CDR3 is CASSLTGAYTDTQYF. CDR3 nucleotide sequence: TGTGCCAGCAGCCTAACAGGGGCTTACACAGATACGCAGTATTTT.

This clone was counted once. This rearrangement joins TRBV27 to TRBJ1-6; TRBD1 might be the D (5 bases). Germline V lookup: CDR1 MNHEY, CDR2 SMNVEV (reference sequence). V gave up 2 bases and J gave up 10 bases, with 12 bases separating them. CDR3 length: 14 amino acids. The CDR3 sequence: CASSLGAGVSPLHF. DNA of the CDR3: TGTGCCAGCAGTTTAGGGGCGGGGGTCTCACCCCTCCACTTT.

The rearrangement uses TRBV5-5 and TRBJ1-4, with TRBD1 identical over 8 bases. Germline V gene sequence: CDR1 SGHKS, CDR2 YYEKEE (reference sequence). This CDR3 is built from 15 residues. V shed 0 bases, J shed 4 bases, and the junction held 2 bases outside the gene matches. CDR3 sequence reads: CASSLGTGGNEKLFF. The CDR3 nucleotides read TGTGCCAGCAGCTTGGGTACAGGGGGTAATGAAAAACTGTTTTTT.

The chain couples TRBV7-9 to TRBJ2-3; the D is unclear. The ends were cut back, 9 bases at V and 0 bases at J, with 7 bases in the middle. Germline assignment: CDR1 SEHNR and CDR2 FQNEAQ (reference sequence). The CDR3 runs to 12 residues. The CDR3 DNA is TGTGCCAGTTCGTTCAGCACAGATACGCAGTATTTT. Amino acid sequence: CASSFSTDTQYF. The complete variable domain, with remaining parts taken from reference TRBV7-9 and TRBJ2-3, reads DTGVSQNPRHKITKRGQNVTFRCDPISEHNRLYWYRQTLGQGPEFLTYFQNEAQLEKSRLLSDRFSAERPKGSFSTLEIQRTEQGDSAMYLCASSFSTDTQYFGPGTRLTVL.

V and J are TRBV18 and TRBJ2-1; TRBD2 aligns across 8 bases. V lost 2 bases, J lost 6 bases, and 3 bases stayed unmatched. The CDR3 spans 14 residues. Germline V lookup: CDR1 KGHSH, CDR2 LQKENI. DNA for the CDR3: TGTGCCAGCTCACCATCCGCGGGAGGCAATGAGCAGTTCTTC. As protein: CASSPSAGGNEQFF.

This clone came up once. The J gene is TRBJ1-1, the V gene TRBV29-1, with D possibly matching TRBD1 (5 bases). Germline V lookup: CDR1 SQVTM, CDR2 ANQGSEA. Trimming removed 3 bases from V and 11 bases from J, with 16 bases in between. The CDR3 length is 12 residues. The CDR3 region has the DNA TGCAGCGTTGATCCAGGGTTGTTTGGGGCTTTCTTT. Translated, it gives CSVDPGLFGAFF.

The rearrangement links TRBV28 to TRBJ2-5; 9 bases agree with TRBD1. Germline V lookup: CDR1 MDHEN, CDR2 SYDVKM. This CDR3 spans 14 amino acids. V shed 5 bases, J shed 1 base, and the junction held 2 bases outside the gene matches. CDR3 sequence (DNA): TGTGCCAGCAGTACGGGACAGGGCCAAGAGACCCAGTACTTC. It is translated as CASSTGQGQETQYF.

The chain is built from TRBV7-2 and TRBJ2-3; TRBD2 matches at 9 bases. Trimming cost V 2 bases and J 3 bases; bases outside gene matches: 12. CDR3 length: 18 residues. CDR1 and CDR2 from the germline V gene are SGHTA and FQGNSA. The CDR3 sequence is CASSLNLVREGRTDTQYF. CDR3 DNA sequence: TGTGCCAGCAGCTTAAATCTCGTGCGGGAGGGCCGGACAGATACGCAGTATTTT.

The gene calls are TRBV4-1 and TRBJ2-1, with 11 nucleotides matching TRBD2. Per germline, CDR1 MGHRA and CDR2 YSYEKL. The CDR3 is 17 residues long. V shed 3 bases and J 3 bases; nucleotides not matched to a gene: 7. CDR3 sequence: CASSHLPGLADYNEQFF. The CDR3 bases are TGCGCCAGCAGCCATCTCCCGGGACTAGCGGACTACAATGAGCAGTTCTTC.

The chain joins TRBV3-1 (or the pseudogene TRBV3-2) to TRBJ2-2, with TRBD2 matching over 9 bases. Germline trimming cut 8 bases from V and 3 bases from J; bases unmatched to any gene: 13. Germline V CDR1 and CDR2: LGHDT, YNNKEL (reference sequence). The CDR3 covers 17 residues. CDR3 coding DNA: TGTGCCAGCGGGGAGGCGGGGGGGCCTTTGGACACCGGGGAGCTGTTTTTT. This sequence encodes CASGEAGGPLDTGELFF.

The sample holds a few counts of this clone. The chain has TRBV5-1 and TRBJ2-7; the match to TRBD2 covers 7 bases. This CDR3 contains 15 residues. V lost 0 bases, J lost 2 bases, and 5 bases stayed unmatched. Per germline, CDR1 SGHRS and CDR2 YFSETQ. The CDR3 reads CASSLGASGPYEQYF. The CDR3, as DNA: TGCGCCAGCAGCTTGGGGGCTAGCGGTCCCTACGAGCAGTACTTC.

The chain carries TRBV4-1 and TRBJ2-3; perhaps TRBD1 as D (6 bases). The CDR3 has 17 amino acids. CDR1 is MGHRA and CDR2 is YSYEKL in the germline V gene. The V end lost 1 base, the J end lost 1 base, and 15 bases lay between the germline ends. In nucleotides, the CDR3 is TGCGCCAGCAGCCAAGGGGTGGGGGCCGTGGGCACAGATACGCAGTATTTT. Translating it yields CASSQGVGAVGTDTQYF.

The V gene is TRBV21-1, the J gene TRBJ2-5; TRBD2 is taken as the D call from the table, unchecked against the DNA. TRBV21-1 is shown as a pseudogene. This CDR3 has 18 amino acids. CDR3 in amino acids: CASNRQSLGGPYQETQYF. The CDR3 bases are TGTGCCAGCAATCGTCAGTCTCTCGGGGGACCGTACCAAGAGACCCAGTACTTC.

The chain links TRBV9 to TRBJ1-6; 7 nucleotides agree with TRBD1. The CDR3 length is 17 residues. CDR1 is SGDLS and CDR2 is YYNGEE in the germline V gene. V shed 0 bases and J 3 bases; nucleotides not matched to a gene: 6. CDR3 sequence: CASSVGLPGGYNSPLHF. The CDR3 DNA reads as TGTGCCAGCAGCGTAGGACTCCCAGGGGGCTATAATTCACCCCTCCACTTT. Using reference TRBV9 and TRBJ1-6 for the parts outside the CDR3, the full variable domain is DSGVTQTPKHLITATGQRVTLRCSPRSGDLSVYWYQQSLDQGLQFLIQYYNGEERAKGNILERFSAQQFPDLHSELNLSSLELGDSALYFCASSVGLPGGYNSPLHFGNGTRLTVT.

This clone was counted between two and nine times. The chain joins TRBV5-8 to TRBJ1-4; 11 bases fit TRBD1. This CDR3 has 15 residues. Germline V gene lookup returns CDR1 SGHTS and CDR2 YDEGEE. Unmatched junction bases numbered 2, after V lost 4 bases and J lost 3 bases. DNA of the CDR3: TGTGCCAGCAGCCTGGGACAGGGGGCTAATGAAAAACTGTTTTTT. It translates to CASSLGQGANEKLFF.

This rearrangement joins TRBV6-5 to TRBJ1-5; 9 bases agree with TRBD1. With V trimmed by 2 bases and J by 6 bases, 5 bases remained unmatched. The CDR3 runs to 15 residues. Germline CDR1 is MNHEY and CDR2 is SVGAGI. CDR3 nucleotide sequence: TGTGCCAGCAGTTACGGTACAGGGGGCGGTCAGCCCCAGCATTTT. This encodes CASSYGTGGGQPQHF.

The gene calls are TRBV5-6 and TRBJ1-5, with D perhaps matching TRBD1 (6 bases). Trimming left V 1 base short and J 7 bases short, with 15 bases between. The CDR3 runs to 15 residues. Per germline, CDR1 SGHDT and CDR2 YYEEEE. Here the CDR3 reads CASSLWQGSWQPQHF. CDR3 nucleotide sequence: TGTGCCAGCAGCTTGTGGCAGGGGTCGTGGCAGCCCCAGCATTTT.

The chain employs TRBV5-1 and TRBJ2-7, with TRBD2 as a possible D gene (6 bases). The CDR3 runs to 13 residues. Trimming cost V 4 bases and J 0 bases, with 8 bases left between them. Germline V CDR1 and CDR2: SGHRS, YFSETQ. CDR3 sequence: CASSRDFSYEQYF. In DNA form, the CDR3 reads TGCGCCAGCAGCCGGGACTTCTCCTACGAGCAGTACTTC.

The V call is TRBV7-9, the J call TRBJ2-3; D might be TRBD1 (6 bases). The germline V gene has CDR1 SEHNR and CDR2 FQNEAQ (reference sequence). V lost 1 base and J lost 2, with 16 bases in between. The CDR3 consists of 17 residues. The CDR3 loop is CASSLDYRDFSTDTQYF. CDR3 nucleotide sequence: TGTGCCAGCAGCTTAGACTACAGGGATTTTTCCACAGATACGCAGTATTTT.

The chain employs TRBV4-3 and TRBJ2-1, with D tentatively TRBD2 (5 bases). V lost 4 bases and J lost 8, with 18 bases in between. This CDR3 region has 15 residues. Germline CDR1 is LGHNA and CDR2 is YSLEER. The CDR3 coding sequence is TGCGCCAGCAGCCGCCTTGACCGAGAAGCGGATGAGCAGTTCTTC. Translating gives CASSRLDREADEQFF.

This clone occurred a few times. The chain is built from TRBV5-1 and TRBJ1-2; D is perhaps TRBD1 (5 bases). CDR1 and CDR2 from the germline V gene are SGHRS and YFSETQ. The V end lost 1 base, the J end lost 8 bases, and 12 bases lay between the germline ends. The CDR3 length is 13 residues. The CDR3 bases are TGCGCCAGCAGCTTGACAGGTTCTGACGGCTACACCTTC. It is translated as CASSLTGSDGYTF.

This chain joins TRBV7-2 and TRBJ2-3; 7 bases agree with TRBD2. The CDR3 totals 15 residues. Looked up from germline, CDR1 is SGHTA and CDR2 is FQGNSA. V shed 5 bases, J shed 3 bases, and the junction held 8 bases outside the gene matches. CDR3 sequence reads: CASSGEGVGTDTQYF. In nucleotides, the CDR3 is TGTGCCAGCAGCGGGGAGGGAGTTGGGACAGATACGCAGTATTTT.

Written as DNA, the CDR3 is TGTGCCAGCAGTGAAGCCGGGGTGGGGTCGAACACCGGGGAGCTGTTTTTT. Amino acid sequence: CASSEAGVGSNTGELFF. The V gene is TRBV6-1, the J gene TRBJ2-2; D might be TRBD2 (5 bases). V was cut by 0 bases and J by 0 bases, with 11 bases left in between. This CDR3 is built from 17 residues. The germline CDR1 and CDR2 sequences are MNHNS and SASEGT.

For the CDR3, the DNA is TGCGCCAGCAGCCAAGACGTTAGGACAGGGAATAACTATGGCTACACCTTC. It is translated as CASSQDVRTGNNYGYTF. The V gene is TRBV4-1, the J gene TRBJ1-2; 8 positions match TRBD1. The CDR3 runs to 17 residues. CDR1 MGHRA and CDR2 YSYEKL come from the germline V gene. The V and J ends lost 0 bases and 1 base, in that order; junction bases with no gene match: 7.